One sample yielded the 9 T cell receptor beta chains listed below, sequenced in a study. TCRdb fed the 5' RACE reads into MiXCR, producing one record per CDR3 protein. The sample has approximately 47,000 distinct CDR3 sequences, around a quarter seen once. The sample comprised naive CD4+ T cells sorted from blood. Subset reported: naive CD4+ T cells, CD4+CD45RA+CD25-. These receptors came from a female donor with breast cancer.

This clonotype ranks as medium-sized. The chain recombines TRBV9 with TRBJ2-2; D ambiguous. V shed 4 bases and J shed 4 bases, with 11 bases lying between them. From germline, CDR1 is SGDLS and CDR2 YYNGEE. The CDR3 is made up of 14 amino acids. The CDR3 DNA is TGTGCCAGCAGCCCGATTCCGGGCACCGGGGAGCTGTTTTTT. Translation: CASSPIPGTGELFF.

This clonotype has just one count. CDR3 sequence: CAWIMKTSGITYEQYF. The CDR3 DNA follows: TGTGCCTGGATCATGAAGACTAGCGGGATTACCTACGAGCAGTACTTC. The V and J genes are TRBV30 and TRBJ2-7, with 11 positions matching TRBD2. After removal of 4 bases from V and 2 bases from J, the junction contained 10 bases not matched to a gene. The germline gives CDR1 GTSNPN, CDR2 SVGIG (reference sequence). The CDR3 totals 16 residues.

The V gene is TRBV20-1, the J gene TRBJ2-5, with TRBD2 matching over 9 bases. Germline V CDR1 and CDR2: DFQATT, SNEGSKA (reference sequence). The V and J ends lost 3 bases and 5 bases, in that order; junction bases with no gene match: 7. The CDR3 runs 14 residues. DNA for the CDR3: TGCAGTGCTAGCGTGGCGGGGGGGCGCGAGACCCAGTACTTC. Protein: CSASVAGGRETQYF.

This clonotype was seen a handful of times. The V and J genes are TRBV24-1 and TRBJ2-5, with D possibly matching TRBD1 (6 bases). The CDR3 extends over 12 amino acids. Deletions cut 9 bases from V and 0 bases from J, with 7 bases between. Germline CDR1 reads KGHDR; CDR2 reads SFDVKD. CDR3 residues: CATGQNQETQYF. For the CDR3, the DNA is TGTGCCACCGGACAGAACCAAGAGACCCAGTACTTC.

This chain connects TRBV10-3 to TRBJ2-5; TRBD2 matches at 8 bases. From germline, CDR1 is ENHRY and CDR2 SYGVKD. Trimming at V came to 4 bases and at J to 4 bases, leaving 8 bases not matched to a gene. CDR3 length equals 15 residues. CDR3: CAISGEGLARETQYF. The CDR3 nucleotides read TGTGCCATCAGTGGGGAAGGACTAGCAAGAGAGACCCAGTACTTC.

This chain uses TRBV20-1 with TRBJ2-1; no definite D call. Deletions cut 1 base from V and 8 bases from J, with 6 bases between. This CDR3 has 11 amino acids. The germline V gene has CDR1 DFQATT and CDR2 SNEGSKA (reference sequence). CDR3 coding DNA: TGCAGTGCTAGAGCCTCTCATGAGCAGTTCTTC. Translating gives CSARASHEQFF.

The V gene is TRBV5-1, the J gene TRBJ1-1, with D possibly being TRBD1 (6 bases). In germline, CDR1 is SGHRS, CDR2 YFSETQ. V was shortened by 5 bases and J by 2 bases, with 16 bases between the two germline ends. The CDR3 is 15 amino acids. CDR3 bases: TGCGCCAGCAGGTTGTCCGGACAGAGCAACACTGAAGCTTTCTTT. Its protein product is CASRLSGQSNTEAFF.

This clonotype has more than one count but fewer than ten. The gene calls are TRBV7-2 and TRBJ2-7; 13 bases agree with TRBD2. Unmatched junction bases numbered 11, after V lost 5 bases and J lost 7 bases. Germline V gene lookup returns CDR1 SGHTA and CDR2 FQGNSA. This CDR3 is built from 16 residues. The CDR3 is CASSRGLAGSGGEQYF. CDR3 nucleotides: TGTGCCAGCAGCCGGGGACTAGCGGGATCCGGAGGGGAGCAGTACTTC.

This clonotype was seen repeatedly, ten times or more. The chain combines TRBV20-1 with TRBJ1-2; tentative D call: TRBD1 (6 bases). V was shortened by 6 bases and J by 4 bases, with 24 bases between the two germline ends. Germline-derived CDR1 and CDR2 are DFQATT and SNEGSKA (reference sequence). The CDR3 covers 16 residues. CDR3 sequence: CSAPGPYREGIYGYTF. The CDR3, as DNA: TGCAGTGCCCCAGGGCCTTACAGGGAGGGGATCTATGGCTACACCTTC.